One sample yielded the 23 T cell receptor beta chains listed below, sequenced in a study of vaccination and CD4 T cells after COVID-19. These receptors' antigens are unknown. The study sequenced cultured CD4+ T cell DNA using the Oncomine TCR Beta short-read assay. TCRdb redid the calling of the PCR reads with MiXCR, one entry per CDR3 protein. The sample lists some 16,000 distinct CDR3 sequences; around 72% were seen once. The sample's treatment: approximately nine-day PBMC culture with coronavirus spike peptide pools or control peptides (ViraFEST assay). This specimen was CD4+ T cells from blood, cultured in vitro, taken after SARS-CoV-2 vaccination. The receptors derive from a human donor who received a COVID-19 vaccine.

The V and J genes are TRBV20-1 and TRBJ2-3, with 8 bases lining up with TRBD2. This CDR3 is 15 amino acids long. The germline CDR1 and CDR2 sequences are DFQATT and SNEGSKA (reference sequence). After removal of 1 base from V and 0 bases from J, the junction contained 3 bases not matched to a gene. CDR3: CSARGQRGSTDTQYF. CDR3 DNA: TGCAGTGCTAGAGGCCAGCGGGGGAGCACAGATACGCAGTATTTT.

This clonotype was found a few times. This chain connects TRBV10-1 to TRBJ2-5; 9 bases map to TRBD1. The CDR3 length is 16 residues. After removal of 4 bases from V and 2 bases from J, the junction contained 8 bases not matched to a gene. Germline CDR1 WNHNN, CDR2 SYGVQD (reference sequence). The CDR3 region has the DNA TGCGCCAGCAGTGCACAGGGGGCCGGGGGGCAAGAGACCCAGTACTTC. It codes for CASSAQGAGGQETQYF.

There are a few counts of this clonotype. This CDR3 reads CASSPGDRGYTF. DNA of the CDR3: TGTGCCAGCAGCCCAGGGGATAGGGGCTACACCTTC. The genes are TRBV7-9 and TRBJ1-2; a possible D gene is TRBD1 (6 bases). Germline V gives CDR1 SEHNR, CDR2 FQNEAQ (reference sequence). The CDR3 sequence is 12 residues long. Trimming took off 5 bases at V and 8 bases at J, with 12 bases between the two ends.

This clonotype is classed as large (0.1 to 1%). The rearrangement uses TRBV19 and TRBJ1-2, with 9 bases aligning to TRBD1. CDR3 length: 15 residues. Looked up from germline, CDR1 is LNHDA and CDR2 is SQIVND (reference sequence). V was clipped by 5 bases and J by 4 bases; unmatched bases: 8. The CDR3 sequence: CASSATGGRGYGYTF. The CDR3, as DNA: TGTGCCAGTAGTGCAACAGGGGGCCGAGGCTATGGCTACACCTTC.

The chain carries TRBV30 and TRBJ2-1, with 11 nucleotides matching TRBD2. Germline-derived CDR1 and CDR2 are GTSNPN and SVGIG (reference sequence). V lost 0 bases, J lost 9 bases, and 7 bases stayed unmatched. This CDR3 spans 15 amino acids. The CDR3 spells CAWSVSSGGAGEQFF. The CDR3 region has the DNA TGTGCCTGGAGTGTAAGTAGCGGGGGGGCCGGTGAGCAGTTCTTC.

The gene calls are TRBV6-1 and TRBJ1-1; possibly TRBD1 for D (5 bases). Trimming took off 5 bases at V and 11 bases at J, with 18 bases between the two ends. CDR1 and CDR2 (germline): MNHNS, SASEGT. The CDR3 runs to 13 residues. In nucleotides, the CDR3 is TGTGCCAGCAGTCCCGGGACCGCCAAACAGGCTTTCTTT. This gives the protein CASSPGTAKQAFF.

By frequency in the sample, this clonotype is medium-sized. The chain carries TRBV7-8 and TRBJ2-3; no clear D gene. The ends were cut back, 1 base at V and 0 bases at J, with 11 bases in the middle. The CDR3 has 16 residues. Germline V gene data show CDR1 as SGHVS and CDR2 as FQNEAQ. The DNA of the CDR3 is TGTGCCAGCAGCTTAGTCACGGGTTCCAGCACAGATACGCAGTATTTT. Translated, it gives CASSLVTGSSTDTQYF.

The chain joins TRBV6-1 to TRBJ2-2, with 8 bases matching TRBD2. The junction had 18 bases not matched to a gene; V was cut back by 6 bases and J by 3 bases. CDR1 and CDR2 from the germline V gene are MNHNS and SASEGT. The CDR3 consists of 19 residues. CDR3 loop: CASSPSGGSGAIDTGELFF. DNA for the CDR3: TGTGCCAGCAGCCCCTCGGGTGGTAGCGGGGCTATAGACACCGGGGAGCTGTTTTTT.

The chain combines TRBV11-3 with TRBJ2-3; D is unresolved. CDR1 and CDR2 (germline): SGHNT, YENEEA. Trimming took off 1 base at V and 9 bases at J, with 8 bases between the two ends. The CDR3 runs 12 residues. The CDR3 DNA reads TGTGCCAGCAGCTTAGGGATCGAGACGCAGTATTTT. It codes for CASSLGIETQYF. Variable domain in full (rest from reference TRBV11-3 and TRBJ2-3): EAGVVQSPRYKIIEKKQPVAFWCNPISGHNTLYWYLQNLGQGPELLIRYENEEAVDDSQLPKDRFSAERLKGVDSTLKIQPAELGDSAVYLCASSLGIETQYFGPGTRLTVL.

The chain has TRBV20-1 and TRBJ2-7; D ambiguous. The V gene lost 0 bases and the J gene lost 1 base, with 7 bases spanning the gap. This CDR3 spans 13 amino acids. CDR1 is DFQATT, CDR2 SNEGSKA, per germline (reference sequence). This CDR3 reads CSARDQASYEQYF. Written as DNA, the CDR3 is TGCAGTGCTAGAGATCAGGCTTCCTACGAGCAGTACTTC.

This chain's CDR3 is CASSAGAQPQETQYF. Written as DNA, the CDR3 is TGTGCCAGCAGCGCAGGGGCCCAACCGCAAGAGACCCAGTACTTC. This chain links TRBV9 with TRBJ2-5, with a weak D call TRBD1 (6 bases). V was pared by 3 bases and J by 2 bases, with 14 bases between. Germline loops: CDR1 SGDLS, CDR2 YYNGEE. CDR3 length equals 15 residues.

The V gene is TRBV7-6, the J gene TRBJ2-5; D uncertain. This CDR3 contains 13 residues. Trimming took off 5 bases at V and 1 base at J, with 8 bases between the two ends. CDR1 and CDR2 (germline): SGHVS, FNYEAQ. The CDR3 DNA reads as TGTGCCAGCAGCCCTGTTTCCCAAGAGACCCAGTACTTC. It is translated as CASSPVSQETQYF.

V usage is TRBV6-1 and J usage is TRBJ1-2; 7 bases are shared with TRBD1. The germline V gene has CDR1 MNHNS and CDR2 SASEGT. V lost 8 bases and J lost 8; bases outside the gene matches: 8. This CDR3 comprises 12 residues. This chain's CDR3 is CASGLTGFGYTF. The CDR3 DNA sequence: TGTGCCAGCGGCCTGACAGGGTTCGGCTACACCTTC.

CDR3 in DNA: TGTGCCAGTAGTATTCCCGGAATAGCCAAAAACATTCAGTACTTC. Translation: CASSIPGIAKNIQYF. V gene TRBV19 combines with J gene TRBJ2-4; D unresolved. The V end lost 3 bases, the J end lost 0 bases, and 9 bases lay between the germline ends. In germline, CDR1 is LNHDA, CDR2 SQIVND (reference sequence). The length of the CDR3 is 15 residues.

The chain has TRBV20-1 and TRBJ1-1, with D tentatively TRBD1 (6 bases). Trimming cost V 3 bases and J 4 bases, with 15 bases left between them. Germline V lookup: CDR1 DFQATT, CDR2 SNEGSKA (reference sequence). The CDR3 has 14 amino acids. In DNA, the CDR3 is TGCAGTGCTAGCCAGGAAATAGGGGGCACTGAAGCTTTCTTT. Its protein product is CSASQEIGGTEAFF.

The gene calls are TRBV7-2 and TRBJ1-2; maybe TRBD1 (6 bases). The CDR3 totals 14 residues. Germline-derived CDR1 and CDR2 are SGHTA and FQGNSA. V lost 0 bases, J lost 4 bases, and 9 bases lay in between. CDR3 loop: CASSLAWTAYGYTF. Written as DNA, the CDR3 is TGTGCCAGCAGCTTAGCATGGACAGCCTATGGCTACACCTTC.

J is TRBJ2-7 and V is TRBV9; D is unclear. With the DNA end fitting TRBJ2-5 better, the J assignment may be wrong. The CDR3 is made up of 13 amino acids. Germline-derived CDR1 and CDR2 are SGDLS and YYNGEE. CDR3 amino acids: CASSVVGQETQYF. CDR3 in DNA: TGTGCCAGCAGCGTAGTCGGTCAAGAGACCCAGTACTTC.

This chain uses TRBV6-1 with TRBJ2-3, with a tentative D call TRBD1 (5 bases). Germline assignment: CDR1 MNHNS and CDR2 SASEGT. V lost 9 bases, J lost 1 base, and 14 bases lay in between. The CDR3 has 14 residues. The CDR3 region is CASGAGIRTDTQYF. The CDR3 DNA is TGTGCCAGTGGGGCAGGAATCCGCACAGATACGCAGTATTTT.

V usage is TRBV2 and J usage is TRBJ2-3, with D possibly matching TRBD1 (6 bases). V dropped 6 bases and J dropped 3 bases, with 13 bases sitting between them. Germline V gene lookup returns CDR1 SNHLY and CDR2 FYNNEI. The CDR3 is 14 residues long. The DNA for the CDR3 is TGTGCCAGCAGAGCAGGGGCCCCGACAGATACGCAGTATTTT. Its translation: CASRAGAPTDTQYF.

The gene calls are TRBV7-9 and TRBJ1-2; the D gene is possibly TRBD1 (6 bases). CDR3 length equals 15 residues. Germline V gene sequence: CDR1 SEHNR, CDR2 FQNEAQ (reference sequence). V lost 7 bases and J lost 6, with 21 bases in between. Here the CDR3 reads CASIPQGLGADGYTF. As DNA, the CDR3 is TGTGCCAGCATCCCACAGGGCCTGGGGGCCGATGGCTACACCTTC.

This chain connects TRBV6-5 to TRBJ2-3, with D perhaps matching TRBD1 (5 bases). CDR1 is MNHEY, CDR2 SVGAGI, per germline. V was trimmed by 2 bases and J by 0 bases, leaving 9 bases between them. The CDR3 sequence is 15 residues long. This chain's CDR3 is CASSYDRESTDTQYF. DNA of the CDR3: TGTGCCAGCAGTTACGACAGAGAGAGCACAGATACGCAGTATTTT.

The rearrangement links TRBV10-3 to TRBJ1-1; D unclear. Trimming removed 5 bases from V and 1 base from J, with 14 bases in between. CDR3 size: 15 residues. CDR1 and CDR2 from the germline V gene are ENHRY and SYGVKD. Here the CDR3 reads CAISSRTDWNTEAFF. CDR3 bases: TGTGCCATCAGTAGCCGGACGGACTGGAACACTGAAGCTTTCTTT.

The chain has TRBV7-8 and TRBJ1-1; no firm D call. CDR3 size: 14 residues. Between the trimmed V and J ends, which lost 5 bases and 7 bases, there was a span of 17 bases. CDR1 and CDR2 from the germline V gene are SGHVS and FQNEAQ. For the CDR3, the DNA is TGTGCCAGCAGCCCGAACACGAGGCCAAATGAAGCTTTCTTT. As protein: CASSPNTRPNEAFF.